The 21 T cell receptor beta chains presented below share a single source sample, sequenced in a study of blood T cell repertoires in COVID-19. The table came from immunoSEQ multiplex PCR; TCRdb's copy has only in-frame clones and leaves some out. The table records fewer than 400,000 clones, 80% to 90% of them present only once. The specimen sequenced was PBMCs or T cells enriched from blood (not recorded which). The receptors come from a man under 40 who had recovered from COVID-19.

This chain uses TRBV2 with TRBJ2-7, with 10 bases fitting TRBD1. Germline CDR1 and CDR2: SNHLY and FYNNEI. There are 13 residues in the CDR3. V gave up 4 bases and J gave up 3 bases; unmatched junction bases: 0. This chain's CDR3 is CASSGTGGYEQYF. The DNA of the CDR3 is TGTGCCAGCAGTGGGACAGGGGGCTACGAGCAGTACTTC.

A single count supports this clone. The chain couples TRBV2 to TRBJ1-6, with TRBD1 matching over 8 bases. Per the germline V gene, CDR1 is SNHLY and CDR2 is FYNNEI. CDR3 size: 16 residues. With 6 bases clipped from V and 0 bases from J, the junction kept 4 bases outside the gene matches. The CDR3 loop reads CASSPDRGSYNSPLHF. CDR3 DNA sequence: TGTGCCAGCAGCCCCGACAGGGGCTCCTATAATTCACCCCTCCACTTT. The whole variable domain, filled in from reference TRBV2 and TRBJ1-6, reads EPEVTQTPSHQVTQMGQEVILRCVPISNHLYFYWYRQILGQKVEFLVSFYNNEISEKSEIFDDQFSVERPDGSNFTLKIRSTKLEDSAMYFCASSPDRGSYNSPLHFGNGTRLTVT.

This clone was detected only once. This chain links TRBV6-2 or TRBV6-3 with TRBJ2-1; possibly TRBD2 for D (6 bases). Germline CDR1 reads MNHEY; CDR2 reads SVGEGT. The CDR3 is made up of 13 amino acids. Trimming stripped 2 bases from V and 8 bases from J, with 10 bases between. This CDR3 is CASSYPGVHEQFF. In DNA form, the CDR3 reads TGTGCCAGCAGTTACCCGGGGGTCCATGAGCAGTTCTTC.

The chain combines TRBV19 with TRBJ2-2; 9 bases map to TRBD1. Germline CDR1 is LNHDA and CDR2 is SQIVND (reference sequence). Unmatched junction bases numbered 6, after V lost 6 bases and J lost 7 bases. This CDR3 is built from 14 residues. This chain's CDR3 is CASRNTGGGGELFF. The CDR3 region has the DNA TGTGCCAGTAGAAATACAGGGGGCGGCGGGGAGCTGTTTTTT.

This chain links TRBV9 with TRBJ1-2; TRBD1 aligns across 7 bases. The V segment lost 3 bases and the J segment 4 bases; nucleotides outside the gene matches: 6. Germline lookup yields CDR1 SGDLS and CDR2 YYNGEE. The CDR3 has 14 residues. Written as DNA, the CDR3 is TGTGCCAGCAGCGCACAGGGGTCTACCTATGGCTACACCTTC. As protein: CASSAQGSTYGYTF. The entire variable domain, with the rest obtained from reference TRBV9 and TRBJ1-2, is as follows: DSGVTQTPKHLITATGQRVTLRCSPRSGDLSVYWYQQSLDQGLQFLIQYYNGEERAKGNILERFSAQQFPDLHSELNLSSLELGDSALYFCASSAQGSTYGYTFGSGTRLTVV.

The rearrangement uses TRBV7-8 and TRBJ1-6, with D hard to call. The CDR3 has 13 residues. V dropped 5 bases and J dropped 9 bases, with 11 bases sitting between them. Germline loops: CDR1 SGHVS, CDR2 FQNEAQ. CDR3 in DNA: TGTGCCAGCAGCCATCCCTATGGTTCACCCCTCCACTTT. Protein product: CASSHPYGSPLHF.

This chain uses TRBV4-1 with TRBJ2-7, with 8 positions matching TRBD2. Germline-derived CDR1 and CDR2 are MGHRA and YSYEKL. The ends lost 0 bases at V and 7 bases at J; junction bases unmatched: 14. The CDR3 loop spans 17 amino acids. The CDR3 DNA reads as TGCGCCAGCAGCCAAGATCAGTTCGTCGGGACTAGTCGTGAGCAGTACTTC. Amino acids: CASSQDQFVGTSREQYF.

The rearrangement links TRBV6-1 to TRBJ1-1; no firm D call. Deletions cut 8 bases from V and 5 bases from J, with 15 bases between. The CDR3 loop spans 13 amino acids. Germline V gene sequence: CDR1 MNHNS, CDR2 SASEGT. The CDR3 here is CASRLLGETEAFF. The CDR3 nucleotides read TGTGCCAGCCGCCTTCTGGGCGAGACTGAAGCTTTCTTT.

The rearrangement uses TRBV15 and TRBJ2-5; D might be TRBD1 (6 bases). This CDR3 is 14 amino acids long. Per the germline V gene, CDR1 is LNHNV and CDR2 is YYDKDF (reference sequence). Trimming left V 1 base short and J 2 bases short, with 8 bases between. This CDR3 is CATSRGDNQETQYF. The CDR3 region has the DNA TGTGCCACCAGCAGAGGGGACAATCAAGAGACCCAGTACTTC.

The chain combines TRBV4-2 with TRBJ2-5; D possibly corresponds to TRBD2 (5 bases). This CDR3 has 16 residues. Germline lookup yields CDR1 LGHNA and CDR2 YNFKEQ. Between the trimmed V and J ends, which lost 4 bases and 4 bases, there was a span of 19 bases. The CDR3 nucleotides are TGTGCCAGCAGCCCTTTAAACGGGGTAACGGGAGAGACCCAGTACTTC. Protein product: CASSPLNGVTGETQYF.

V gene TRBV6-5 combines with J gene TRBJ2-5; TRBD2 agrees at 11 bases. Germline V lookup: CDR1 MNHEY, CDR2 SVGAGI. This CDR3 region has 14 residues. The junction had 5 bases not matched to a gene; V was cut back by 7 bases and J by 4 bases. CDR3 protein: CASTGLAARETQYF. CDR3 in DNA: TGTGCCAGCACGGGACTAGCGGCCCGAGAGACCCAGTACTTC.

This chain links TRBV24-1 with TRBJ1-1; TRBD1 aligns across 8 bases. V lost 2 bases to trimming and J lost 4 bases; unmatched junction nucleotides: 8. The CDR3 sequence is 16 residues long. Germline CDR1 is KGHDR and CDR2 is SFDVKD. CDR3 nucleotides: TGTGCCACCAGTGATTCCACACGAACAGGGGGCACTGAAGCTTTCTTT. Residues: CATSDSTRTGGTEAFF.

This sequence joins TRBV5-1 and TRBJ2-1; 10 bases fit TRBD2. The trim removed 2 bases at V and 4 bases at J, leaving 6 bases unmatched. The CDR3 loop spans 16 amino acids. Germline CDR1 is SGHRS and CDR2 is YFSETQ. The CDR3 DNA reads as TGCGCCAGCAGCTTCTTTACTAGCGGGGAGTACAATGAGCAGTTCTTC. It codes for CASSFFTSGEYNEQFF.

The table lists this clone with a few counts. The J gene is TRBJ1-3, the V gene TRBV4-1; weak D call: TRBD1 (5 bases). Trimming removed 3 bases at V and 0 bases at J, with 9 bases between. The CDR3 spans 15 residues. Germline loops: CDR1 MGHRA, CDR2 YSYEKL. The CDR3 reads CASSQRQISGNTIYF. CDR3 coding DNA: TGCGCCAGCAGCCAGAGACAGATCTCTGGAAACACCATATATTTT.

The chain joins TRBV19 to TRBJ2-1; 14 bases line up with TRBD2. Unmatched junction bases numbered 12, after V lost 5 bases and J lost 3 bases. CDR3 size: 19 residues. Germline V gives CDR1 LNHDA, CDR2 SQIVND (reference sequence). The CDR3 DNA reads TGTGCCAGTAGTGGACTTTCCTCGGGACTAGCGGGAGTCTACAATGAGCAGTTCTTC. Its translation: CASSGLSSGLAGVYNEQFF. The complete variable domain, with remaining parts taken from reference TRBV19 and TRBJ2-1, reads DGGITQSPKYLFRKEGQNVTLSCEQNLNHDAMYWYRQDPGQGLRLIYYSQIVNDFQKGDIAEGYSVSREKKESFPLTVTSAQKNPTAFYLCASSGLSSGLAGVYNEQFFGPGTRLTVL.

This chain uses TRBV19 with TRBJ2-1; a weak D match, TRBD2 (5 bases). Trimming removed 6 bases at V and 4 bases at J, with 19 bases between. CDR1 and CDR2 from the germline V gene are LNHDA and SQIVND (reference sequence). The CDR3 runs to 16 residues. The CDR3 sequence: CASSPTHRGQYNEQFF. CDR3 DNA: TGTGCCAGTAGCCCGACCCATAGAGGGCAGTACAATGAGCAGTTCTTC.

This rearrangement joins TRBV7-9 to TRBJ2-7; tentative D call: TRBD2 (5 bases). The CDR3 runs to 16 residues. The germline V gene has CDR1 SEHNR and CDR2 FQNEAQ (reference sequence). The V end lost 3 bases, the J end lost 2 bases, and 17 bases lay between the germline ends. The CDR3 loop is CASSLGGRTQTYEQYF. DNA of the CDR3: TGTGCCAGCAGCTTGGGCGGGCGGACCCAGACCTACGAGCAGTACTTC.

CDR3 nucleotide sequence: TGTGCCATCAGTTCTCTTCTCTCCTACAATGAGCAGTTCTTC. Translating gives CAISSLLSYNEQFF. V usage is TRBV10-3 and J usage is TRBJ2-1; D ambiguous. CDR3 size: 14 residues. CDR1 and CDR2 from the germline V gene are ENHRY and SYGVKD. Trimming left V 5 bases short and J 0 bases short, with 8 bases between.

The chain links TRBV6-5 to TRBJ1-5, with a possible D match to TRBD1 (6 bases). CDR3 length: 15 residues. Trimming stripped 2 bases from V and 3 bases from J, with 11 bases between. Germline loops: CDR1 MNHEY, CDR2 SVGAGI. CDR3 region: CASSYGGGLNQPQHF. In DNA, the CDR3 is TGTGCCAGCAGTTACGGCGGGGGCCTCAATCAGCCCCAGCATTTT.

The chain has TRBV12-5 and TRBJ2-7, with TRBD1 identical over 7 bases. CDR1 is LGHNT, CDR2 FRNRAP, per germline. After removal of 5 bases from V and 6 bases from J, the junction contained 10 bases not matched to a gene. The CDR3 has 14 amino acids. The DNA for the CDR3 is TGTGCTAGTGGTCCCAGGGACAGAACTAGCGAGCAGTACTTC. Translated: CASGPRDRTSEQYF.

This clone was seen only once. The J gene is TRBJ2-2, the V gene TRBV30; possibly TRBD2 for D (6 bases). The germline V and J ends were trimmed by 5 bases and 4 bases, with 11 bases remaining between them. CDR1 is GTSNPN, CDR2 SVGIG, per germline (reference sequence). This CDR3 region has 13 residues. The CDR3 is CAWAARGTGELFF. The DNA of the CDR3 is TGTGCCTGGGCTGCGCGGGGCACCGGGGAGCTGTTTTTT.